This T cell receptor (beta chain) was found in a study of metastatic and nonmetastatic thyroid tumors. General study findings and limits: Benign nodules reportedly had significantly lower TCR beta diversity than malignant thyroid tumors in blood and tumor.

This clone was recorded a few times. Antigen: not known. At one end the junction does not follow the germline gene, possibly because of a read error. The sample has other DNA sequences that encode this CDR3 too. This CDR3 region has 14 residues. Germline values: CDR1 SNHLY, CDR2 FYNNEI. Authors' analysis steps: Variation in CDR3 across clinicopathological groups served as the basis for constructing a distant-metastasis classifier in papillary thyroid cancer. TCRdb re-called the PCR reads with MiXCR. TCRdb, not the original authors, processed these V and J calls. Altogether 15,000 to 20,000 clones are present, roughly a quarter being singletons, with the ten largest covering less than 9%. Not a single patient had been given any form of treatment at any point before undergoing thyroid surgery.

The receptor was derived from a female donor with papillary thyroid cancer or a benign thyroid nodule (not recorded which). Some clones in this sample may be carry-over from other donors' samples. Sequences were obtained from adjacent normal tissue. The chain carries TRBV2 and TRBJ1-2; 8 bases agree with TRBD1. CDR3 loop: CASRSGTGVYGYTF. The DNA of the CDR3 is TGTGCCAGCAGGAGTGGGACAGGTGTTTATGGTTACACCTTC.